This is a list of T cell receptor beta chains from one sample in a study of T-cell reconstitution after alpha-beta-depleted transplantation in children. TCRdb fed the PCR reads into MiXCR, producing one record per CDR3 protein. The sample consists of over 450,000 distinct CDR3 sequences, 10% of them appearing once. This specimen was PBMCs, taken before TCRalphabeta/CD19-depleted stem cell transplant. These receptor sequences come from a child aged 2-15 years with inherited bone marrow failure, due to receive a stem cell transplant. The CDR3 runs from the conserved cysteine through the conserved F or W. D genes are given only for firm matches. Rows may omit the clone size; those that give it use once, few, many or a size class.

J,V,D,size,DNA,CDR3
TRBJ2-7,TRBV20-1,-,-,TGCAGTGCTAGGGGGGTTAATAAGCCGTACTTC,CSARGVNKPYF
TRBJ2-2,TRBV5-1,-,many,TGCGCCAGCAGCATGGCCCAAAACACCGGGGAGCTGTTTTTT,CASSMAQNTGELFF
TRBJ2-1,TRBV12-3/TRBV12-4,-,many,TGTGCCATCGCGGAACTAGCCCAAAGTGAGCAGTTCTTC,CAIAELAQSEQFF
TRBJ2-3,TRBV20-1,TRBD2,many,TGCAGTGCTAGTAGGGGACTAGCCGTGACAGATACGCAGTATTTT,CSASRGLAVTDTQYF
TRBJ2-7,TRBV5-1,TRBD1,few,TGCGCCAGCAGCTGGGAACGGGACAGGTTTCCCTACGAGCAGTACTTC,CASSWERDRFPYEQYF
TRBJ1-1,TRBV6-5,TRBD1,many,TGTGCCAGCAGTTCCCAATGGACAGGAGAGAACACTGAAGCTTTCTTT,CASSSQWTGENTEAFF
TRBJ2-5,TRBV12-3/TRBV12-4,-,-,TGTGCCAGCACTTTGGCCAGCGGACAGAAAGAGACCCAGTACTTC,CASTLASGQKETQYF
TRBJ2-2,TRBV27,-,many,TGTGCCAGCAGAGCCGCTCGTACCGGGGAGCTGTTTTTT,CASRAARTGELFF
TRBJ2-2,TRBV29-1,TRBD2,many,TGCAGCATGCTAGCGGGAGGGAACACCGGGGAGCTGTTTTTT,CSMLAGGNTGELFF
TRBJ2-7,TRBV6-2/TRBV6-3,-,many,TGTGCCAGCAGTCCTCGGGAGTTCTACGAGCAGTACTTC,CASSPREFYEQYF
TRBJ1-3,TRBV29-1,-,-,TGCAGCGTTGAAGCGCCGGGCTCTGGAAACACCATATATTTT,CSVEAPGSGNTIYF
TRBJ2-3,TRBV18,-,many,TGTGCCAGCTCTGGACTCGAGAGCACAGATACGCAGTATTTT,CASSGLESTDTQYF
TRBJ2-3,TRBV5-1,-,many,TGCGCCAGCAGCCTTTACTCCACAGATACGCAGTATTTT,CASSLYSTDTQYF
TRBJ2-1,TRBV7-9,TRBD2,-,TGTGCCAGCGCCGGGGGGGGCAATGAGCAGTTCTTC,CASAGGGNEQFF
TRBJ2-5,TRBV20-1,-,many,TGCAGTGCTAGACAGGGTGGCGGAGAGACCCAGTACTTC,CSARQGGGETQYF
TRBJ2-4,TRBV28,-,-,TGTGCCAGCAGCAAAGCCGGGTCAACCCCAAACATTCAGTACTTC,CASSKAGSTPNIQYF
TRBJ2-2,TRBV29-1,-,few,TGCAGCGTTGAGGGACTTAACACCGGGGAGCTGTTTTTT,CSVEGLNTGELFF
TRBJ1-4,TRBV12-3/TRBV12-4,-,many,TGTGCCAGCAGGTCGGGACATAGTAATGAAAAACTGTTTTTT,CASRSGHSNEKLFF
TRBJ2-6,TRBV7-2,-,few,TGTGCCAGCAGCCGTGACTATTCTGGGGCCAACGTCCTGACTTTC,CASSRDYSGANVLTF
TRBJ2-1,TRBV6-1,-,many,TGTGCCAGCAGGGGAGAGAAAAATGAGCAGTTCTTC,CASRGEKNEQFF
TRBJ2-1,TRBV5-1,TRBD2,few,TGCGCCAGCAGCGGGACTAGCGGGAGGTATAGGGAGCAGTTCTTC,CASSGTSGRYREQFF
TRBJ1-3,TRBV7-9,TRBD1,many,TGTGCCAGCAGCAGGGGACAGCTTTACTCTGGAAACACCATATATTTT,CASSRGQLYSGNTIYF
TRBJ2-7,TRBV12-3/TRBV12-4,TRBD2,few,TGTGCCAGCAGTCAGCTTAGCGGGACCCCCTACGAGCAGTACTTC,CASSQLSGTPYEQYF
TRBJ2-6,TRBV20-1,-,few,TGCAGTGCTAGAGATCTGATGGGTCGGGATGGGGCCAACGTCCTGACTTTC,CSARDLMGRDGANVLTF
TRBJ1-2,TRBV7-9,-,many,TGTGCCAGCAGCCTACAAACCACAGGATTTAACTATGGCTACACCTTC,CASSLQTTGFNYGYTF
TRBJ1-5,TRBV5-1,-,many,TGCGCCAGCAGCCTCCAGGGTATTTGTAGCAATCAGCCCCAGCATTTT,CASSLQGICSNQPQHF
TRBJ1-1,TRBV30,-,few,TGTGCCTGTCAGAGGTGGCGTCGGGCTTTCTTT,CACQRWRRAFF
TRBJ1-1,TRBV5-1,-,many,TGCGCCAGCAGCTTGGTTGAGGTGAACACTGAAGCTTTCTTT,CASSLVEVNTEAFF
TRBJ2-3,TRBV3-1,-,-,TGTGCCAGCAGCCAAGATTCTGGGCAGGGAGGCACAGATACGCAGTATTTT,CASSQDSGQGGTDTQYF
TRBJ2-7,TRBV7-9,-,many,TGTGCCAGCAGCCCGCGGACTAACTCCTACGAGCAGTACTTC,CASSPRTNSYEQYF
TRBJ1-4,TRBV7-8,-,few,TGTGCCAGCAGCTTAGAAACAACTAATGAAAAACTGTTTTTT,CASSLETTNEKLFF
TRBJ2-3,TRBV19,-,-,TGTGCCAGTAGTATAACAACGGGCTACTTCGATACGCAGTATTTT,CASSITTGYFDTQYF
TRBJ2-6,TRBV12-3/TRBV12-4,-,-,TGTGCCAGCAGTTTAGGCGGGTTGTCGGTCCTGACTTTC,CASSLGGLSVLTF
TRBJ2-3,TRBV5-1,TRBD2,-,TGCGCCAGCAGCTTGGTGGGTAGCGGGGTATCCACAGATACGCAGTATTTT,CASSLVGSGVSTDTQYF
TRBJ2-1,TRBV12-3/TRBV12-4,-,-,TGTGCCAGCAGAAACCGGGACTTATTCGCGTACAATGAGCAGTTCTTC,CASRNRDLFAYNEQFF
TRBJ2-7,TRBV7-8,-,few,TGTGCCAGCAGCGCGAGGAGGCAGTTCTACGAGCAGTACTTC,CASSARRQFYEQYF
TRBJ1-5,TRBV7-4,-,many,TGTGCCAGCAGCCCCCTGCGGCAGCCCCAGCATTTT,CASSPLRQPQHF
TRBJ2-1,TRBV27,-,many,TGTGCCAGCAGGACTTGGGACAATGAGCAGTTCTTC,CASRTWDNEQFF
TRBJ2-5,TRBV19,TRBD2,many,TGTGCCAGTAGAGGACAGCGGGAGGCCGAAGAGACCCAGTACTTC,CASRGQREAEETQYF
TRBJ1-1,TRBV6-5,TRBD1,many,TGTGCCAGCAGTTCGAACAGGGGAACTGAAGCTTTCTTT,CASSSNRGTEAFF
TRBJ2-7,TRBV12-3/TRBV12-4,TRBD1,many,TGTGCCAGCAGTCCGAGACAGGGGGCCTACGAGCAGTACTTC,CASSPRQGAYEQYF
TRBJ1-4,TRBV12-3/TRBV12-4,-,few,TGTGCCAGCAGTTTATATTTGGCACAAGGGGTTGAAAAACTGTTTTTT,CASSLYLAQGVEKLFF
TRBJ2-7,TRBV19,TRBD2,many,TGTGCCAGTAGTATCACTAGCGGAAGTGAGCAGTACTTC,CASSITSGSEQYF